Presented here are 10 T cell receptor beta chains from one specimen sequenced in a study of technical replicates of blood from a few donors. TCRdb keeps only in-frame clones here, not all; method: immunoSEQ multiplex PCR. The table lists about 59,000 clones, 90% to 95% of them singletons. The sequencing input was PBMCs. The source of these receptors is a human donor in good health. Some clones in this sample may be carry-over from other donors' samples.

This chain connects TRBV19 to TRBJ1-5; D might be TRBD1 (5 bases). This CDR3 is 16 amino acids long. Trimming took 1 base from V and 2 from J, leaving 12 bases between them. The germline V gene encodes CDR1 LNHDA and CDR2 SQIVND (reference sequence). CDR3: CASSIGGPWGNQPQHF. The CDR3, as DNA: TGTGCCAGTAGTATAGGGGGCCCTTGGGGCAATCAGCCCCAGCATTTT.

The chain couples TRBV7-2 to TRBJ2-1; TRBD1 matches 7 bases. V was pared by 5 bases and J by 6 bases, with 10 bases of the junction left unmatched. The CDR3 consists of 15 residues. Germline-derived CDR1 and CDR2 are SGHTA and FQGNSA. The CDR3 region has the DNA TGTGCCAGCAGCCCACAGGGGATCGGACTCAATGAGCAGTTCTTC. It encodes CASSPQGIGLNEQFF. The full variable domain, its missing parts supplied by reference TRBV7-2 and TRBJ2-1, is GAGVSQSPSNKVTEKGKDVELRCDPISGHTALYWYRQSLGQGLEFLIYFQGNSAPDKSGLPSDRFSAERTGGSVSTLTIQRTQQEDSAVYLCASSPQGIGLNEQFFGPGTRLTVL.

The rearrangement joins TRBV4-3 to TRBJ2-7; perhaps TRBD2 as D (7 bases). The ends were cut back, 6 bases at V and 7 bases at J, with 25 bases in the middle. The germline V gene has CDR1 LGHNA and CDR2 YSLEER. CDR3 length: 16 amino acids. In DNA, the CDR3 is TGCGCCAGCAGGCGAAGGGGGGGGGCTCGGTTGAGGGAGCAGTACTTC. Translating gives CASRRRGGARLREQYF.

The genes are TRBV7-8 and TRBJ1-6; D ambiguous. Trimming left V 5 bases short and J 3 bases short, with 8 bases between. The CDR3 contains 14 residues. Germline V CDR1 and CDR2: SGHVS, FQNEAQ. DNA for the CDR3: TGTGCCAGCAGCCCTACTGACTATAATTCACCCCTCCACTTT. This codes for CASSPTDYNSPLHF. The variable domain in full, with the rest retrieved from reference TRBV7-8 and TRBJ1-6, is GAGVSQSPRYKVAKRGQDVALRCDPISGHVSLFWYQQALGQGPEFLTYFQNEAQLDKSGLPSDRFFAERPEGSVSTLKIQRTQQEDSAVYLCASSPTDYNSPLHFGNGTRLTVT.

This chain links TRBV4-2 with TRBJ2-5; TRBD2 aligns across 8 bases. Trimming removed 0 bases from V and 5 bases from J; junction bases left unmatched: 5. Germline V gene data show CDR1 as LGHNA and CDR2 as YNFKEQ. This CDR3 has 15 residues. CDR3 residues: CASSQEASGFETQYF. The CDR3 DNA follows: TGTGCCAGCAGCCAAGAAGCTAGCGGGTTTGAGACCCAGTACTTC.

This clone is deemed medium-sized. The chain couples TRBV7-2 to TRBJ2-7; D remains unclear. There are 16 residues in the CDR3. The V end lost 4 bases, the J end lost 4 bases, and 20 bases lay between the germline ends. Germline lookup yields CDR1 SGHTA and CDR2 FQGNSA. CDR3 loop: CASSSLLPQNQYEQYF. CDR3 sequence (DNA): TGTGCCAGCAGCTCCCTCCTCCCACAGAATCAATACGAGCAGTACTTC.

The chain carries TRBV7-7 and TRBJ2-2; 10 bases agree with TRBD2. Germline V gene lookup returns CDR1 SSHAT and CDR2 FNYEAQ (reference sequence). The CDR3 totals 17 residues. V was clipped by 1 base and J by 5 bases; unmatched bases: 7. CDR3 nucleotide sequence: TGTGCCAGCAGCTTAGGAGCTAGCGGGAGCAGGACCGGGGAGCTGTTTTTT. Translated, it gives CASSLGASGSRTGELFF.

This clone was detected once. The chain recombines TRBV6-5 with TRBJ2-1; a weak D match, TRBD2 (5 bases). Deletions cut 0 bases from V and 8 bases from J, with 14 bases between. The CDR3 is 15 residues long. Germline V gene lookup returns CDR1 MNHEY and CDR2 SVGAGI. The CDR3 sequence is CASSYSTPLGDEQFF. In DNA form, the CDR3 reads TGTGCCAGCAGTTACTCCACCCCATTGGGAGATGAGCAGTTCTTC.

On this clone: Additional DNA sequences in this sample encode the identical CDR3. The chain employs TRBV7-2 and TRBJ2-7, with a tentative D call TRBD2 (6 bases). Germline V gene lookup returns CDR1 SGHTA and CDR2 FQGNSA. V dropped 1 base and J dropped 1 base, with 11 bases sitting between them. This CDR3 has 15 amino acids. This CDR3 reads CASSLGGLLSYEQYF. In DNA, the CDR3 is TGTGCCAGCAGCTTAGGGGGACTTCTATCCTACGAGCAGTACTTC.

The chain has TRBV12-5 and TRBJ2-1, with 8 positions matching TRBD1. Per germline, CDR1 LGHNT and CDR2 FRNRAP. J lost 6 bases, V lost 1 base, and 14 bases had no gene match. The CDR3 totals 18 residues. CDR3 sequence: CASGLDLRRTGLSNEQFF. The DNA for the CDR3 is TGTGCTAGTGGTTTGGATCTAAGAAGGACAGGGTTGAGCAATGAGCAGTTCTTC.